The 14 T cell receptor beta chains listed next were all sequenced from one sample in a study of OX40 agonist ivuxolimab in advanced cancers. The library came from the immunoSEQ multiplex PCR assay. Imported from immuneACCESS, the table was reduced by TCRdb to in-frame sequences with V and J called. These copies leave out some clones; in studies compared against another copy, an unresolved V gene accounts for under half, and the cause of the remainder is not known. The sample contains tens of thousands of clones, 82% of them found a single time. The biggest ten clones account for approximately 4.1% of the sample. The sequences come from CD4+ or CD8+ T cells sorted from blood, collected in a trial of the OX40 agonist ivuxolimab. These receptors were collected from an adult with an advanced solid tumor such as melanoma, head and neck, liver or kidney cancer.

The CDR3 DNA reads TGTGCCAGCAGCGTAGATGGGGGCGCGGATCAGCCCCAGCATTTT. Its translation: CASSVDGGADQPQHF. This chain uses TRBV9 with TRBJ1-5, with D tentatively TRBD1 (6 bases). Germline V lookup: CDR1 SGDLS, CDR2 YYNGEE. The CDR3 has 15 residues. Between the trimmed V and J ends, which lost 0 bases and 5 bases, there was a span of 12 bases.

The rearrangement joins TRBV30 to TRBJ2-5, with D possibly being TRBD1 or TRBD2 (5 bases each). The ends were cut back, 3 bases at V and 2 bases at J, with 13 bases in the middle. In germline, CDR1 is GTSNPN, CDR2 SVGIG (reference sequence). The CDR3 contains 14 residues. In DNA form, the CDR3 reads TGTGCCTGGAGCCGTTCGGGGCTTCAAGAGACCCAGTACTTC. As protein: CAWSRSGLQETQYF.

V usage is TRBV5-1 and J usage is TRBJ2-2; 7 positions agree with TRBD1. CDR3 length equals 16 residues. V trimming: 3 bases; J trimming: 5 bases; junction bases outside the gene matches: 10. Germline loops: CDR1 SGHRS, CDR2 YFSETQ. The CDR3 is CASSSGTDPETGELFF. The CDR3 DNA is TGCGCCAGCAGCTCGGGGACAGACCCCGAGACCGGGGAGCTGTTTTTT.

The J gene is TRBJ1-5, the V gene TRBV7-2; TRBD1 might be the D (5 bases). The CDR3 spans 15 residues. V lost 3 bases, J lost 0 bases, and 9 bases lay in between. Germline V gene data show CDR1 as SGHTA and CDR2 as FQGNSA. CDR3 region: CASSLGLRSNQPQHF. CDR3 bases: TGTGCCAGCAGCTTGGGACTCCGTAGCAATCAGCCCCAGCATTTT. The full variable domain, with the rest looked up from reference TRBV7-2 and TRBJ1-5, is GAGVSQSPSNKVTEKGKDVELRCDPISGHTALYWYRQSLGQGLEFLIYFQGNSAPDKSGLPSDRFSAERTGGSVSTLTIQRTQQEDSAVYLCASSLGLRSNQPQHFGDGTRLSIL.

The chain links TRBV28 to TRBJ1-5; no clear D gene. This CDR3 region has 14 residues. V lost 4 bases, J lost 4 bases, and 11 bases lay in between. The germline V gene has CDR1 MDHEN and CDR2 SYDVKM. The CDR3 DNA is TGTGCCAGCAGTTCATTTACAGAAAATCAGCCCCAGCATTTT. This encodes CASSSFTENQPQHF.

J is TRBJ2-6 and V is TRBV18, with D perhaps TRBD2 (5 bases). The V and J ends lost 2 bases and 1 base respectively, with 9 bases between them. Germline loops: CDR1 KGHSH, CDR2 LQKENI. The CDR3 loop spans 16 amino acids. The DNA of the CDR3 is TGTGCCAGCTCACCAACACTAGTTTCTGGGGCCAACGTCCTGACTTTC. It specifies CASSPTLVSGANVLTF.

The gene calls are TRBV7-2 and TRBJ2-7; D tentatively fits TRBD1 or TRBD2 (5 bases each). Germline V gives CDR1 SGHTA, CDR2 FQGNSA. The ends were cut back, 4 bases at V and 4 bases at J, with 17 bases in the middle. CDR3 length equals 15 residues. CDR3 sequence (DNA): TGTGCCAGCAGCTCCTCCGGGACGAAGGCATACGAGCAGTACTTC. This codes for CASSSSGTKAYEQYF.

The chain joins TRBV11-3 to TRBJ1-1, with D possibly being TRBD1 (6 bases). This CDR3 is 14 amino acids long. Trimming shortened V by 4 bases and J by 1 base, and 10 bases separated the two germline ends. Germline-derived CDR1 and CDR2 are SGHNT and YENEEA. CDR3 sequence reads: CASSWGQSNTEAFF. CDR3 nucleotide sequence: TGTGCCAGCAGCTGGGGACAATCGAACACTGAAGCTTTCTTT.

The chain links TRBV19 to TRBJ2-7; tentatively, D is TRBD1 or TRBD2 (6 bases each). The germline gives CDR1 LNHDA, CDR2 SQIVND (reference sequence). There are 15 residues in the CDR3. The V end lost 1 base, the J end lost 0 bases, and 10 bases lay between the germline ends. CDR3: CASSIGGASSYEQYF. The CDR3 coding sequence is TGTGCCAGTAGTATAGGGGGGGCAAGCTCCTACGAGCAGTACTTC.

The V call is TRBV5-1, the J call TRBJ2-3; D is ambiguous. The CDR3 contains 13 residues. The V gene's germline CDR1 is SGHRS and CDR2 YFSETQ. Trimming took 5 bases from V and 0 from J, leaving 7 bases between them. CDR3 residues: CASRGTSTDTQYF. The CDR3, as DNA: TGCGCCAGCAGGGGTACTAGCACAGATACGCAGTATTTT.

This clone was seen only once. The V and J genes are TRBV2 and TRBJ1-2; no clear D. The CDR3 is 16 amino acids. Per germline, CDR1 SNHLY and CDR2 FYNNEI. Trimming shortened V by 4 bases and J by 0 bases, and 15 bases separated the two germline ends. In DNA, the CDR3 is TGTGCCAGCAGTGTGGATTTCCGTTGGGCTAACTATGGCTACACCTTC. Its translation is CASSVDFRWANYGYTF.

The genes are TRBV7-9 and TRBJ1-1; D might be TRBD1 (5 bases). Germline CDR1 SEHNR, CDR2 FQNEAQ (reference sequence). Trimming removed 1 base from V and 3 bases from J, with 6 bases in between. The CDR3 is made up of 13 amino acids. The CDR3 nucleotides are TGTGCCAGCAGCTTAGGGGGCGACACTGAAGCTTTCTTT. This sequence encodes CASSLGGDTEAFF.

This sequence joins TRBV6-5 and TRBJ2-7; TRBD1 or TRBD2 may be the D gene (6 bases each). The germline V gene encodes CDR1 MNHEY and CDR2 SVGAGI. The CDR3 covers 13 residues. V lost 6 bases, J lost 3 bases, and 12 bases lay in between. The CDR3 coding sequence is TGTGCCAGCAGCGGAGGGGGGTACTACGAGCAGTACTTC. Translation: CASSGGGYYEQYF.

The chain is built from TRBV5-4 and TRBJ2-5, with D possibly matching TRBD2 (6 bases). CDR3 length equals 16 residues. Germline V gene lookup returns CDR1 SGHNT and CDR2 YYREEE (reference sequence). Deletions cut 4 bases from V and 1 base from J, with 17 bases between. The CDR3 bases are TGTGCCAGCAGCCGAACACAGACTAGTCTCCAAGAGACCCAGTACTTC. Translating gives CASSRTQTSLQETQYF.